Shown below are 17 T cell receptor beta chains from a single sample sequenced in a study of blood T cell repertoires in COVID-19. Assay: immunoSEQ multiplex PCR; the TCRdb copy retains only in-frame clones and omits some. Among under 250,000 clones listed, about nine tenths were seen once. The sequenced sample consisted of PBMCs or T cells enriched from blood (not recorded which). These receptor sequences come from a woman aged 30 to 39 with acute COVID-19.

This chain connects TRBV30 to TRBJ1-4; 7 nucleotides agree with TRBD1. Losses at the gene ends were 5 bases for V and 8 bases for J; bases not matched to a gene: 17. Looked up from germline, CDR1 is GTSNPN and CDR2 is SVGIG (reference sequence). The CDR3 contains 16 residues. CDR3 loop: CAWGQGETTREEKLFF. The DNA for the CDR3 is TGTGCCTGGGGCCAGGGGGAGACAACTAGGGAGGAAAAACTGTTTTTT.

V and J are TRBV27 and TRBJ1-1, with D perhaps matching TRBD1 (5 bases). CDR1 and CDR2 (germline): MNHEY, SMNVEV (reference sequence). The length of the CDR3 is 12 residues. The V end lost 6 bases, the J end lost 11 bases, and 16 bases lay between the germline ends. CDR3 protein: CASRPAAGEAFF. The CDR3 DNA follows: TGTGCCAGCAGGCCAGCTGCGGGGGAGGCTTTCTTT.

A single count supports this clone. V gene TRBV3-1 (or the pseudogene TRBV3-2) combines with J gene TRBJ2-7, with D possibly being TRBD2 (6 bases). Germline CDR1 reads LGHDT; CDR2 reads YNNKEL (reference sequence). With 7 bases removed from V and 6 bases from J, the gap between germline ends came to 13 bases. The CDR3 totals 12 residues. The CDR3 protein is CASKALGGEQYF. For the CDR3, the DNA is TGTGCCAGCAAGGCGCTGGGAGGCGAGCAGTACTTC.

The J gene is TRBJ1-5, the V gene TRBV28; 12 nucleotides align to TRBD1. V lost 6 bases, J lost 2 bases, and 8 bases stayed unmatched. The CDR3 extends over 17 amino acids. Germline V gene lookup returns CDR1 MDHEN and CDR2 SYDVKM. In DNA, the CDR3 is TGTGCCAGCAGCTCCGGGACAGGGGGCTGGGGCAATCAGCCCCAGCATTTT. This gives the protein CASSSGTGGWGNQPQHF. Complete variable domain (other parts from reference TRBV28 and TRBJ1-5): DVKVTQSSRYLVKRTGEKVFLECVQDMDHENMFWYRQDPGLGLRLIYFSYDVKMKEKGDIPEGYSVSREKKERFSLILESASTNQTSMYLCASSSGTGGWGNQPQHFGDGTRLSIL.

The gene calls are TRBV7-2 and TRBJ2-2; D gene uncertain. The ends were cut back, 0 bases at V and 5 bases at J, with 7 bases in the middle. The V gene's germline CDR1 is SGHTA and CDR2 FQGNSA. This CDR3 region has 14 residues. CDR3 DNA sequence: TGTGCCAGCAGCTTAGCTTCGAGGACCGGGGAGCTGTTTTTT. Protein: CASSLASRTGELFF.

The J gene is TRBJ1-1, the V gene TRBV27; D possibly corresponds to TRBD1 (5 bases). The CDR3 loop spans 14 amino acids. Between the trimmed V and J ends, which lost 0 bases and 4 bases, there was a span of 9 bases. Germline V CDR1 and CDR2: MNHEY, SMNVEV (reference sequence). The CDR3 reads CASSLSAGPTEAFF. For the CDR3, the DNA is TGTGCCAGCAGTTTATCCGCAGGGCCCACTGAAGCTTTCTTT.

The chain employs TRBV2 and TRBJ1-1, with 9 bases lining up with TRBD1. In germline, CDR1 is SNHLY, CDR2 FYNNEI. The trim removed 1 base at V and 1 base at J, leaving 7 bases unmatched. The CDR3 is 17 residues long. CDR3 loop: CASSEESPGQGNTEAFF. In nucleotides, the CDR3 is TGTGCCAGCAGTGAAGAGTCCCCGGGACAGGGGAACACTGAAGCTTTCTTT.

The J gene is TRBJ2-7, the V gene TRBV7-8; 8 bases match TRBD1. The CDR3 runs to 14 residues. CDR1 is SGHVS and CDR2 is FQNEAQ in the germline V gene. V gave up 5 bases and J gave up 5 bases; unmatched junction bases: 8. CDR3 loop: CASSQGQALHEQYF. CDR3 nucleotide sequence: TGTGCCAGCAGCCAGGGACAGGCGTTGCACGAGCAGTACTTC.

The chain uses TRBV28 and TRBJ1-1; 7 nucleotides agree with TRBD1. V lost 3 bases and J lost 3; bases outside the gene matches: 13. CDR1 is MDHEN, CDR2 SYDVKM, per germline. The CDR3 sequence is 17 residues long. The CDR3 is CASSFWSGTVGYTEAFF. CDR3 coding DNA: TGTGCCAGCAGTTTCTGGTCCGGGACAGTTGGCTACACTGAAGCTTTCTTT.

The rearrangement joins TRBV5-1 to TRBJ1-2, with TRBD1 identical over 10 bases. This CDR3 region has 14 residues. The trim removed 0 bases at V and 6 bases at J, leaving 2 bases unmatched. The germline CDR1 and CDR2 sequences are SGHRS and YFSETQ. DNA for the CDR3: TGCGCCAGCAGCTTGGTTGGGACAGGGGATGGCTACACCTTC. Translating it yields CASSLVGTGDGYTF.

The V gene is TRBV6-2 or TRBV6-3, the J gene TRBJ2-6; 9 bases agree with TRBD1. This CDR3 spans 20 amino acids. Germline-derived CDR1 and CDR2 are MNHEY and SVGEGT. V lost 4 bases to trimming and J lost 0 bases; unmatched junction nucleotides: 13. CDR3 DNA: TGTGCCAGCAGTTCAGCACCATGGGGACAGGGCTACTCTGGGGCCAACGTCCTGACTTTC. Translation: CASSSAPWGQGYSGANVLTF.

Regarding this clone: Other nucleotide sequences from this sample produce the same CDR3. The chain joins TRBV7-9 to TRBJ1-5; 8 nucleotides agree with TRBD1. The ends lost 6 bases at V and 4 bases at J; junction bases unmatched: 8. The CDR3 totals 15 residues. The germline CDR1 and CDR2 sequences are SEHNR and FQNEAQ (reference sequence). In DNA, the CDR3 is TGTGCCAGCAGTCTTGGACAGGGCTCTAATCAGCCCCAGCATTTT. Its protein is CASSLGQGSNQPQHF.

The chain uses TRBV5-1 and TRBJ2-1; D may be TRBD2 (6 bases). CDR1 and CDR2 (germline): SGHRS, YFSETQ. V lost 4 bases, J lost 3 bases, and 8 bases lay in between. CDR3 length: 13 amino acids. The CDR3 sequence is CASSVGGYNEQFF. As DNA, the CDR3 is TGCGCCAGCAGCGTGGGAGGCTACAATGAGCAGTTCTTC.

This clone has a single count. J is TRBJ2-7 and V is TRBV27; D gene unclear. CDR1 and CDR2 from the germline V gene are MNHEY and SMNVEV (reference sequence). The CDR3 covers 12 residues. V lost 6 bases and J 3 bases, leaving 9 bases between the germline ends. DNA of the CDR3: TGTGCCAGCAGGGGCTGGAACTACGAGCAGTACTTC. Protein sequence: CASRGWNYEQYF.

This chain connects TRBV24-1 to TRBJ2-2; possible D gene TRBD1, 6 bases. Trimming pared 3 bases from V and 7 bases from J, leaving 17 bases between. CDR3 length: 16 residues. In germline, CDR1 is KGHDR, CDR2 SFDVKD. In nucleotides, the CDR3 is TGTGCCACCAGTGATCCGGGAACAGGGCTCGACGGGGAGCTGTTTTTT. The encoded protein is CATSDPGTGLDGELFF.

J is TRBJ2-5 and V is TRBV19; TRBD2 matches at 15 bases. Germline V CDR1 and CDR2: LNHDA, SQIVND (reference sequence). The CDR3 runs to 18 residues. V lost 6 bases and J lost 2; bases outside the gene matches: 10. CDR3 in amino acids: CASRTTGTSGGQQETQYF. The CDR3 coding sequence is TGTGCCAGTAGAACAACCGGGACTAGCGGGGGGCAACAAGAGACCCAGTACTTC.

J is TRBJ1-5 and V is TRBV16; no clear D gene. The germline CDR1 and CDR2 sequences are KGHSY and FQNENV. The CDR3 loop spans 14 amino acids. V lost 5 bases and J lost 7, with 15 bases in between. The CDR3 region is CASSYDLSRQPQHF. The CDR3 coding sequence is TGTGCCAGCAGCTACGACTTGTCCCGGCAGCCCCAGCATTTT.